The clone carrying this TCR beta chain was counted only a few times. The antigen is unknown. Other DNA sequences from this sample encode an identical CDR3 as well. The sample belongs to a study of shared clonotypes between healthy human individuals. Findings and limits, study-wide: Generally, naive subsets came out with larger estimated richness than memory subsets.

This CDR3 spans 13 amino acids. CDR1 and CDR2 from the germline V gene are SGHVS and FQNEAQ. The ends were cut back, 1 base at V and 1 base at J, with 4 bases in the middle. The assay was immunoSEQ multiplex PCR, and TCRdb's table has in-frame clones only and misses some. The sample consists of nearly 1 million clones, approximately 80% of them appearing once. Source material: memory CD4+ T cells sorted from blood. Subset here: CD45RA-negative fraction. The TCR sequence derives from a man younger than 35 in good health. V is TRBV7-8 and J is TRBJ1-1, with unresolved D. The CDR3 DNA follows: TGTGCCAGCAGCTTAGGTGAGAACACTGAAGCTTTCTTT. As protein: CASSLGENTEAFF.